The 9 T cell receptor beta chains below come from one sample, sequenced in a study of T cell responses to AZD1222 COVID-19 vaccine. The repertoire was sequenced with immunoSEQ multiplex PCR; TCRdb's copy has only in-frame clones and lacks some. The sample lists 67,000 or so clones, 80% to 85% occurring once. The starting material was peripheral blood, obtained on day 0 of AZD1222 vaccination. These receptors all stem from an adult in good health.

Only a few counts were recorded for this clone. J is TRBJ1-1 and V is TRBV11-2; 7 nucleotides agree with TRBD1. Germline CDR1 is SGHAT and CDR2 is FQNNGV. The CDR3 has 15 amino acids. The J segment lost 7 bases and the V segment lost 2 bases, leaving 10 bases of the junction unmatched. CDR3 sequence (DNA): TGTGCCAGCAGCTTACACCTCGGGACAGACCATGAAGCTTTCTTT. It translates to CASSLHLGTDHEAFF.

Here the CDR3 DNA reads TGTGCCAGCAGCTTTGCAGGGGGCCCGAACACTGAAGCTTTCTTT. Residues: CASSFAGGPNTEAFF. This chain uses TRBV7-3 with TRBJ1-1, with 8 bases lining up with TRBD1. The germline CDR1 and CDR2 sequences are SGHTA and FQGTGA. V lost 3 bases to trimming and J lost 1 base; unmatched junction nucleotides: 4. This CDR3 comprises 15 residues. The full variable domain, its missing parts supplied by reference TRBV7-3 and TRBJ1-1, is GAGVSQTPSNKVTEKGKYVELRCDPISGHTALYWYRQSLGQGPEFLIYFQGTGAADDSGLPNDRFFAVRPEGSVSTLKIQRTERGDSAVYLCASSFAGGPNTEAFFGQGTRLTVV.

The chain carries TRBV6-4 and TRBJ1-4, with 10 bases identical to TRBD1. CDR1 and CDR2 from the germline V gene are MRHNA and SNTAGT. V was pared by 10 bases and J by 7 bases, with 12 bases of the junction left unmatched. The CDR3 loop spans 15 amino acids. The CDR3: CANERKTGGVEKLFF. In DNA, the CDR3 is TGTGCCAACGAGAGAAAGACAGGGGGCGTTGAAAAACTGTTTTTT.

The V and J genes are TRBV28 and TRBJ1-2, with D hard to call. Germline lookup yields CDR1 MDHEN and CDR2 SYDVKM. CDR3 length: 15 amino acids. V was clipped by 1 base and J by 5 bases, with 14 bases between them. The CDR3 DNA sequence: TGTGCCAGCAGTTTATCTACGGAATCCCGGTATGGCTACACCTTC. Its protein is CASSLSTESRYGYTF.

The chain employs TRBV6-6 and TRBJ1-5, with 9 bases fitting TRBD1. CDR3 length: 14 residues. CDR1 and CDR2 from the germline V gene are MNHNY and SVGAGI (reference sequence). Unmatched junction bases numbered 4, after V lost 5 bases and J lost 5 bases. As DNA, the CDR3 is TGTGCCAGCAGTGAGACAGGGGGTCATCAGCCCCAGCATTTT. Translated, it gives CASSETGGHQPQHF.

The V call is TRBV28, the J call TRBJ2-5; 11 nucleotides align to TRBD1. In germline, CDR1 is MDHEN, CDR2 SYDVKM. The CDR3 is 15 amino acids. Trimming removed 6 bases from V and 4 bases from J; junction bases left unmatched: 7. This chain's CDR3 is CASSGQGAGGETQYF. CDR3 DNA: TGTGCCAGCAGCGGACAGGGGGCGGGCGGAGAGACCCAGTACTTC.

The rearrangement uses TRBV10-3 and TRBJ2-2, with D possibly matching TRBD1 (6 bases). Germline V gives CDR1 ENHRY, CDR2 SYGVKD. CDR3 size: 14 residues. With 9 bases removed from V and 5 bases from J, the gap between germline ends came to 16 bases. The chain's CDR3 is CAIRQAPETGELFF. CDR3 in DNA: TGTGCCATTCGACAGGCCCCGGAGACCGGGGAGCTGTTTTTT.

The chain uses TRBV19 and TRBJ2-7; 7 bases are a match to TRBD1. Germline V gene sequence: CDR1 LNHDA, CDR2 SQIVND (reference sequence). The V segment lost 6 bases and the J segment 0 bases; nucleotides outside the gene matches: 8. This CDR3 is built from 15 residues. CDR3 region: CASRPEGGSSYEQYF. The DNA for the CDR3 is TGTGCCAGTAGACCTGAAGGGGGCAGCTCCTACGAGCAGTACTTC.

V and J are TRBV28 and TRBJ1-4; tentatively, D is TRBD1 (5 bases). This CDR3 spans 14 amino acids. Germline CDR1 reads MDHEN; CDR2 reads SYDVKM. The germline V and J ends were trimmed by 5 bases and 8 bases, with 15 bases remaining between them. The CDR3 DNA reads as TGTGCCAGCAGTGGAGGGGAACAAAAGGAAAAACTGTTTTTT. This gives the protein CASSGGEQKEKLFF. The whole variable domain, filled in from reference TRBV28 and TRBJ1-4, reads DVKVTQSSRYLVKRTGEKVFLECVQDMDHENMFWYRQDPGLGLRLIYFSYDVKMKEKGDIPEGYSVSREKKERFSLILESASTNQTSMYLCASSGGEQKEKLFFGSGTQLSVL.